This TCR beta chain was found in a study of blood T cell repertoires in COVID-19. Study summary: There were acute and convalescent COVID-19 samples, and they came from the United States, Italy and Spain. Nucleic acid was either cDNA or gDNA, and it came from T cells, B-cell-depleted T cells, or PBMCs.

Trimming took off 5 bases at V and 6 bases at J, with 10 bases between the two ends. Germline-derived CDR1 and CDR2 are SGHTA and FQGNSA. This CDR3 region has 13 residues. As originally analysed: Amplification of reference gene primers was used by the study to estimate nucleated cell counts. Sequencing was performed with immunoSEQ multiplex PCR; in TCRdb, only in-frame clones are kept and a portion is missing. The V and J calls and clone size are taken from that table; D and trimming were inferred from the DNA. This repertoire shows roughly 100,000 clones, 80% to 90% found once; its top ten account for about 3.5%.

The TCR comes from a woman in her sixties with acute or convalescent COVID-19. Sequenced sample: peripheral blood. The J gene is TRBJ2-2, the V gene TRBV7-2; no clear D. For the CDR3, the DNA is TGTGCCAGCAGCCGGCCCGGGTCCGGGGAGCTGTTTTTT. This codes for CASSRPGSGELFF.